The sequence of this T cell receptor (beta chain) was determined in a study of blood T cell repertoires in COVID-19. Study-level background: Samples taken during acute and convalescent COVID-19 were collected in the United States, Italy and Spain. T cells, B-cell-depleted T cells, or PBMCs supplied cDNA or gDNA.

This clone has a single count. As originally analysed: Using reference gene primer amplification, nucleated cell counts were estimated. Assay: immunoSEQ multiplex PCR; the TCRdb copy retains only in-frame clones and omits some. V and J calls and clone size are copied from that table; D and trimming were computed from the DNA. The table has roughly 45,000 clones, over 65% seen once; the top ten hold 10% to 15%. The CDR3 has 14 residues. This receptor was identified in a human donor in a cohort sampled during active COVID-19. The sequenced material came from peripheral blood. The chain couples TRBV21-1 to TRBJ1-1; the DNA was not used to check the table's D call, TRBD1. TRBV21-1 corresponds to a pseudogene. For the CDR3, the DNA is TGTGCCAGCATATTTCGGGACAGCCCCACTGAAGCTTTCTTT. Translating gives CASIFRDSPTEAFF.